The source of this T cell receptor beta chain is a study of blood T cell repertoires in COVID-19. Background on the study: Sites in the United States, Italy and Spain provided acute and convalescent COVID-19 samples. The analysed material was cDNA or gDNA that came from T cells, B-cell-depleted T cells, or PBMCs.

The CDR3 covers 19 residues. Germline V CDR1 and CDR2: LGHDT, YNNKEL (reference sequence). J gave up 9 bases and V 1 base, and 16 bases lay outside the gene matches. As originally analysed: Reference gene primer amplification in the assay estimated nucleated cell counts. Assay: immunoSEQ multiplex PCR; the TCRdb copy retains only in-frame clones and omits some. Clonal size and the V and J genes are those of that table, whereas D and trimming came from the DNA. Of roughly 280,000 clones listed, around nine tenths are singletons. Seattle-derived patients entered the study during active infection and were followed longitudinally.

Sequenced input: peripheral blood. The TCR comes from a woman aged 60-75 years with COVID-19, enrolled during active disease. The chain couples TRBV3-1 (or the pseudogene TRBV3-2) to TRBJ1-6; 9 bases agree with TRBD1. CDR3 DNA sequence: TGTGCCAGCAGCCAAGTTAATGTCGGGACAGGGACGTTTAGTTCACCCCTCCACTTT. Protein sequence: CASSQVNVGTGTFSSPLHF.